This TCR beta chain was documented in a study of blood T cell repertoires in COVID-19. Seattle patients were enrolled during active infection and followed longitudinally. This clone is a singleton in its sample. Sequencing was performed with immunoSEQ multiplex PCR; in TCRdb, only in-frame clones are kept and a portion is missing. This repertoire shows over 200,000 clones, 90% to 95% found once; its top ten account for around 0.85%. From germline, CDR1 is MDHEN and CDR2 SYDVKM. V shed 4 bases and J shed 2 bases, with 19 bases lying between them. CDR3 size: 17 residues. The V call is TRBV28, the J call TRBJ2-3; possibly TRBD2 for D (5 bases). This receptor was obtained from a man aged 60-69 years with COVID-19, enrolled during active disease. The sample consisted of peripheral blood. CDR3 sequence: CASSSNRRAVTTDTQYF. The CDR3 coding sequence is TGTGCCAGCAGTTCCAACCGTCGAGCGGTAACCACAGATACGCAGTATTTT.